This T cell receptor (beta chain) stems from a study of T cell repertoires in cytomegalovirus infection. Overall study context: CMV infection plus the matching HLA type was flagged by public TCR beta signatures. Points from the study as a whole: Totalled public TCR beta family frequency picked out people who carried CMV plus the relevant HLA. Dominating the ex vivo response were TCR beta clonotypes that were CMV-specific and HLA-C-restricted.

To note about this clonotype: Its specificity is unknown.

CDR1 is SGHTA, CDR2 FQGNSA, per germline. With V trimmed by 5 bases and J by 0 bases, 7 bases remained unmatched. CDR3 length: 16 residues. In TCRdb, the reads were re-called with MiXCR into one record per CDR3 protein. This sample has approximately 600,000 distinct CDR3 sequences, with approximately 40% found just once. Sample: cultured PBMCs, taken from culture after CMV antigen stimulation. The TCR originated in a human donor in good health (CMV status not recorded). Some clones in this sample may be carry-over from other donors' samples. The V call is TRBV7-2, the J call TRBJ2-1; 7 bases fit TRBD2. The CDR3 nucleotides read TGTGCCAGCAGCCCTGGGGGGGGAAGCTCCTACAATGAGCAGTTCTTC. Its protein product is CASSPGGGSSYNEQFF.